The sequence of this TCR beta chain was determined in a study of blood T cell repertoires in COVID-19. On the study more broadly: Collection of acute and convalescent COVID-19 samples took place in the United States, Italy and Spain. PBMCs, B-cell-depleted T cells, or T cells provided the cDNA or gDNA that made up the material.

Authors' data handling: Estimated nucleated cell counts came from reference gene primer amplification. TCRdb's table, derived via immunoSEQ multiplex PCR, lists solely in-frame clones and lacks some. V and J calls and clone size are copied from that table; D and trimming were computed from the DNA. The repertoire consists of approximately 120,000 clones, with 84% occurring once and the leading ten covering 6.6%. Sequencing was done on a sample of peripheral blood. The TCR was taken from a woman in her forties or fifties with acute or convalescent COVID-19.

The CDR3 sequence is CASSRQGSGANYGYTF. CDR3 sequence (DNA): TGTGCCAGCAGCCGACAGGGTAGCGGAGCTAACTATGGCTACACCTTC. V gene TRBV11-1 combines with J gene TRBJ1-2; 7 bases are a match to TRBD1. CDR1 is SGHAT and CDR2 is FQDESV in the germline V gene (reference sequence). CDR3 size: 16 residues. The junction had 9 bases not matched to a gene; V was cut back by 5 bases and J by 0 bases.